The source of this TCR beta chain is a study of T cell responses to AZD1222 COVID-19 vaccine listed by TCRdb under 2021. With regard to the full study: AZD1222 recipients whose second dose came at about 4 weeks and those whose second dose came at about 12 weeks were combined into one group, since spike-specific TCR depth and breadth did not differ between the two schedules. TCR sequencing was performed for about 250 trial participants, of whom about 200 were given two doses of AZD1222 and around 25 were given two doses of MenACWY control vaccine. Trial participants were enrolled by age into 18-55, 56-69 and 70-plus year subgroups, with roughly 160, 29 and 62 TCR-sequenced participants respectively. The full study reports these points: Most participants were white British and females outnumbered males, and the authors suggested that clonal diversity may have been underestimated. No day 14 peak-response samples were available, so repertoires were characterized only after the peak T cell response. In the small 56-69-year group, the increase in depth fell short of significance, most likely because of low power. Epitopes outside the regions mutated in the B.1.351 and B.1.1.7 variants were reportedly recognized by nearly half of the unique spike-specific TCRs. A significant rise in spike-specific TCR breadth and depth was observed after two AZD1222 doses relative to day 0 and relative to MenACWY recipients. The whole spike protein was spanned by vaccine-associated CD4 TCRs, and dominant responses were seen in regions 160-218 and 743-854. Conclusions about previously exposed vaccinees are limited because only five to seven AZD1222 recipients were SARS-CoV-2 seropositive at baseline.

Reading the label with the study, this specimen's time point is: baseline before first vaccination. Vaccinee samples came from UK trials COV001 and COV002, including a single-blind randomized controlled phase 2/3 trial of AZD1222 (ChAdOx1 nCoV-19) in healthy adults. For TCRbeta chain sequencing, PBMC samples were collected from trial participants at day 0 and at day 28 after the second dose. The CDR3 measures 15 amino acids from cysteine to phenylalanine. The kept DNA is CDR3 alone, 45 bases in frame from the first base. Trimming takes 0 bases off V and 2 bases off J; junction bases not matched to a gene: 4. CDR1 and CDR2, looked up from the germline V gene (reference sequence), are SGHNT and YYREEE. The CDR3 regions of human TCRbeta chains were analyzed by immunosequencing. The paper's data handling went like this. Repertoire TCRs were matched against a reference library of SARS-CoV-2-specific TCRs generated with the MIRA antigen-specificity platform. Breadth was defined as the fraction of unique TCRs that were SARS-CoV-2-associated. Depth was defined as the fraction of total T cells that were SARS-CoV-2-associated. Using the MIRA data, each spike-specific TCR was mapped to the spike region that the TCR reacts to and placed in a CD4 or CD8 class. Log10-transformed breadth and depth values were compared by one-way ANOVA with Sidak's multiple comparisons tests. The clones in this table, taken by TCRdb from immuneACCESS, are in-frame only. Not every clone is retained; where verified, under half of the shortfall comes from an unresolved V gene, and the cause of the rest is unknown. The DNA gave D and trimming, while V, J and clone size come from that table. This sample is represented by about 150,000 clones; about 91% of them were singletons. The top ten constitute about 1.5% of the sample.

Details on this clone: Its binding antigen is unknown. The record has no base qualities; no much larger clone is one base away.

The sequences come from peripheral blood, collected on day 0 of AZD1222 vaccination. This receptor was taken from an adult in good health. This receptor chain uses TRBV5-4 and TRBJ1-2; TRBD1 agrees with 7 junctional bases. Here the CDR3 is given as CASSLGEQGNYGYTF. The DNA sequence is as follows: TGTGCCAGCAGCTTGGGGGAACAGGGGAACTATGGCTACACCTTC. The full variable domain, completed from the reference TRBV5-4 and TRBJ1-2 proteins outside the CDR3, reads ETGVTQSPTHLIKTRGQQVTLRCSSQSGHNTVSWYQQALGQGPQFIFQYYREEENGRGNFPPRFSGLQFPNYSSELNVNALELDDSALYLCASSLGEQGNYGYTFGSGTRLTVV.